The source of this T cell receptor (beta chain) is a study of blood T cell repertoires in COVID-19. Study summary: Sites across the United States, Italy and Spain contributed samples from acute and convalescent COVID-19. T cells, B-cell-depleted T cells, or PBMCs provided the cDNA or gDNA that served as material.

CDR3 size: 15 residues. With 3 bases clipped from V and 0 bases from J, the junction kept 1 base outside the gene matches. Germline V gene sequence: CDR1 LNHNV, CDR2 YYDKDF (reference sequence). Per the study methods: Estimation of nucleated cell counts relied on the amplification of reference gene primers. The table came from immunoSEQ multiplex PCR; TCRdb's copy has only in-frame clones and leaves some out. V and J calls and clone size follow that table, whereas D and trimming were derived from the DNA. This table has about 70,000 clones, about 93% appearing once. The rearrangement joins TRBV15 to TRBJ1-4, with 7 bases matching TRBD1. This receptor was taken from a human donor in a cohort sampled during active COVID-19. The sample consisted of peripheral blood. CDR3 amino acids: CATSRGTATNEKLFF. For the CDR3, the DNA is TGTGCCACCAGCAGGGGGACAGCAACTAATGAAAAACTGTTTTTT.